This T cell receptor beta chain appears in the sequencing data of a study of shared clonotypes between healthy human individuals (TCRdb year 2020). Some background on the complete study: A couple of women and three men aged 18 to 49 years were included in the cohort. Libraries were prepared and TCR repertoires were sequenced by different laboratories using diverse techniques, in order to increase sequencing depth and limit assay-specific biases. For each donor, CD4 naive and CD4 memory were each given three plates, CD8 naive was given two plates, and CD8 memory was given one plate. The study deeply sequenced blood TCR repertoires of five healthy adults to estimate repertoire size and the extent of clonotype sharing between individuals. Per donor, leukapheresis produced somewhere between about 0.85 and 8.9 billion PBMCs. On the study overall, not on this receptor specifically: Higher generation probabilities were observed for clonotypes shared by all four sorted-subset donors than for non-shared clonotypes. Sharing across four donors was observed for about 5% of naive CD4, over 3% of naive CD8, roughly 2.3% of memory CD4, and roughly 0.4% of memory CD8 clonotypes. Only blood was sampled, and tissue TCR repertoires likely differ from those in blood. Based on pairwise subsampling, the degree of clonotype sharing among donors was expected to be affected by sequencing depth. Because the study included a small number of donors, the genetic and exposure-history diversity represented was limited. Rarefaction of sorted-subset datasets indicated incomplete sequencing despite the large sequencing depth. Larger estimated clonotype richness was generally found for naive subsets than for memory subsets.

Using the deep immunoSEQ assay, multiplex PCR amplified TCR CDR3 regions from genomic DNA. For each cell subset, the extracted genomic DNA was distributed evenly across all wells of several immunoSEQ 96-well plates, and each plate served as one replicate. For sorted subsets, roughly 200 ng genomic DNA, equal to about 30,000 T cell genomes, was loaded into each replicate PCR. Purified libraries were quantified with a Qubit 3.0 fluorometer, sized on a Bioanalyzer 2100, and re-quantified with the KAPA Library Quantification kit. Every immunoSEQ 96-well plate was sequenced on a separate single-read 150-cycle Illumina NextSeq 550 flow cell. The source study handled its data this way. Because the immunoSEQ output held only junctional sequences and lacked quality scores, the filtering could not match the filtering applied to full-length reads. Sequences were annotated with PyIR, a Python wrapper for IgBLAST v1.9, using IMGT germline references to assign V/J genes and CDR3. Reads were filtered out if the reads had weak V/J assignments (E-value above 1e-6), no CDR3, stop codons, out-of-frame junctions, or ambiguous translated residues. A V3J clonotype was defined by an identical inferred V gene, J gene, and CDR3 amino acid sequence. Percentage overlap between repertoires was computed as shared unique clonotypes divided by the size of the smaller repertoire. Richness of each repertoire was evaluated using RTK rarefaction, the Chao1 estimator, and Recon v2.1 estimates of unobserved clonotypes. Generation probabilities were computed with OLGA for all TCRbeta clonotypes obtained by the gDNA method from several donors. TCRdb re-hosts the immuneACCESS table, in-frame sequences only. Its copies lack some clones; in the studies checked, an unresolved V gene accounts for under half of them, and the cause for the rest is not known. V, J and clone size derive from that table, while D and trimming were established from the DNA sequence. Present in this sample are about 640,000 clones, less than 80% of which were seen just once. The top ten constitute 1.5% to 2% of the sample.

In this sample, this clone turned up a few times. This clone's antigen is unknown. Qualities for individual bases were not recorded, and no much larger clone is one base off. From the germline V gene (reference sequence), CDR1 is LNHDA and CDR2 is SQIVND. Reading from cysteine to phenylalanine, the CDR3 counts 14 amino acids. Of all the DNA, just the CDR3 is kept, 42 bases in frame from base 1. The V end gives up 10 bases and the J end 4 bases, leaving 10 bases in the junction not matched to a gene. The donors were healthy, HIV-negative adults with no recently reported acute infections or vaccinations. All donors were Caucasian adults living in Nashville, Tennessee, USA. CD4+ T cells were enriched by magnetic negative selection, after which naive cells were positively selected on CD45RA and the negative fraction was taken as the memory subset. Blood was obtained by leukapheresis, after which PBMCs were separated by Ficoll-Histopaque density gradient centrifugation and cryopreserved in liquid nitrogen vapor phase. Analytical flow cytometry was used to check the purity and quantity of each magnetically sorted T cell population. From each sorted fraction, genomic DNA was isolated and quantified by UV absorbance on a Nanodrop 2000c.

In this chain, TRBV19 is recombined with TRBJ1-2; TRBD1 agrees with 9 junctional bases. The sequenced sample was memory CD4+ T cells sorted from blood. The cell subset or site label here, explained by the study, means: CD45RA-negative fraction. The origin of this receptor is a woman between 25 and 40 years old in good health. The CDR3 loop reads CATFGTGLSYGYTF. The DNA is as follows: TGTGCCACATTCGGGACAGGGTTGAGCTATGGCTACACCTTC.